This TCR beta chain was retrieved from a study of T cell responses to AZD1222 COVID-19 vaccine. General study findings and limits: Spike-specific TCR breadth and depth were elevated following two AZD1222 doses. Baseline seropositives among AZD1222 recipients totaled only 5 to 7. Spike was spanned by vaccine-associated CD4 TCRs, which were dominant at 160-218 and 743-854.

CDR3 length equals 15 residues. Germline lookup yields CDR1 ENHRY and CDR2 SYGVKD. The ends lost 4 bases at V and 8 bases at J; junction bases unmatched: 8. Profiling relied on immunoSEQ multiplex PCR, and the TCRdb table lists in-frame clones only, not all of them. Among some 120,000 clones, roughly 87% were seen once, and the ten largest hold 1.3% to 1.5%. About this clone: What it binds is not known.

The source was peripheral blood, collected on day 0 of AZD1222 vaccination. The chain joins TRBV10-3 to TRBJ2-1, with 10 bases lining up with TRBD2. The TCR comes from an adult in good health. Written as DNA, the CDR3 is TGTGCCATCAGTGCGACTAGCGGGTTGATGGATGAGCAGTTCTTC. This sequence encodes CAISATSGLMDEQFF.